This T cell receptor beta chain was captured in a study of OX40 agonist ivuxolimab in advanced cancers. Study conclusions and caveats: It was not determined which antigens were specifically recognized by the peripheral T cells that had undergone clonal expansion. Fewer expanded clones were found on average in CD4+ than in CD8+ T cells.

The germline gives CDR1 SEHNR, CDR2 FQNEAQ (reference sequence). Trimming removed 4 bases from V and 3 bases from J; junction bases left unmatched: 12. There are 17 residues in the CDR3. With regard to this clone: What it recognizes is unknown.

Individuals having autoimmune disease history or systemic immunosuppression were not enrolled. Assay used: immunoSEQ multiplex PCR; TCRdb lists only in-frame clones, some missing. The sample has some 11,000 clones, 74% seen once. Sequencing used CD4+ or CD8+ T cells sorted from blood, obtained in a trial of the OX40 agonist ivuxolimab. The rearrangement joins TRBV7-9 to TRBJ2-7; TRBD1 matches 10 bases. This TCR derives from an adult with an advanced solid tumor such as melanoma, head and neck, liver or kidney cancer. DNA of the CDR3: TGTGCCAGCAGCTCCACCCGAGGGACAGGGGTGATCTACGAGCAGTACTTC. Amino acids: CASSSTRGTGVIYEQYF. Using reference TRBV7-9 and TRBJ2-7 for the parts outside the CDR3, the full variable domain is DTGVSQNPRHKITKRGQNVTFRCDPISEHNRLYWYRQTLGQGPEFLTYFQNEAQLEKSRLLSDRFSAERPKGSFSTLEIQRTEQGDSAMYLCASSSTRGTGVIYEQYFGPGTRLTVT.